This T cell receptor beta chain emerged from a study of blood T cell repertoires in COVID-19. In the study overall: Samples representing acute and convalescent COVID-19 were sourced from the United States, Italy and Spain.

As originally analysed: The authors estimated nucleated cell counts from reference gene primer amplification. Method: immunoSEQ multiplex PCR; TCRdb's copy keeps in-frame clones and lacks some. V and J calls and clone size come straight from that table; D and trimming were deduced from the DNA. Among 60,000 or so clones listed, under 85% were seen once. Germline CDR1 reads MRHNA; CDR2 reads SNTAGT. V lost 8 bases and J lost 2; bases outside the gene matches: 2. The CDR3 covers 13 residues. This chain uses TRBV6-4 with TRBJ2-2, with 7 bases aligning to TRBD1. The sequence derives from a woman of 80 years or more with acute or convalescent COVID-19. The sequenced material came from peripheral blood. DNA of the CDR3: TGTGCCAGCCAGGGGGAAAACACCGGGGAGCTGTTTTTT. Translating gives CASQGENTGELFF.